This T cell receptor (beta chain) was observed in a study of T cells in narcolepsy. V was trimmed by 1 base and J by 3 bases, leaving 21 bases between them. From germline, CDR1 is GTSNPN and CDR2 SVGIG (reference sequence). The length of the CDR3 is 17 residues. This clone was observed once. Method: immunoSEQ multiplex PCR; TCRdb's copy keeps in-frame clones and lacks some. The data contain around 39,000 clones, approximately 85% of them singletons. The genes are TRBV30 and TRBJ1-2, with D tentatively TRBD1 (6 bases). Input material: CD45RA- memory CD4+ T cells from PBMCs. The sequence came from a human donor with narcolepsy. The CDR3: CAWSGTAVGLAYYGYTF. The CDR3 bases are TGTGCCTGGAGTGGGACAGCAGTTGGACTCGCTTACTATGGCTACACCTTC. Full variable domain (outside the CDR3, taken from reference TRBV30 and TRBJ1-2): SQTIHQWPATLVQPVGSPLSLECTVEGTSNPNLYWYRQAAGRGLQLLFYSVGIGQISSEVPQNLSASRPQDRQFILSSKKLLLSDSGFYLCAWSGTAVGLAYYGYTFGSGTRLTVV.